This entry concerns a single T cell receptor beta chain. Its antigen is not known. RNA extraction was followed by reverse transcription into cDNA, which acted as the sequencing template. Profiling relied on immunoSEQ multiplex PCR, and the TCRdb table lists in-frame clones only, not all of them. The sample holds some 30,000 clones, 62% seen once. The data originate from a study of CD8+ T cells in alopecia areata. Study-wide points: Higher clonality and more expanded CD8+ clones appeared in lesional than normal scalp. Scalp samples also contribute reads from the resident alphabeta T cells found in normal skin.

As part of sample collection, lesional scalp punch biopsies and peripheral blood were taken from alopecia areata patients. Sorting from PBMCs produced CD4+ and CD8+ T cells. The ends were cut back, 5 bases at V and 11 bases at J, with 20 bases in the middle. Germline loops: CDR1 MNHEY, CDR2 SVGAGI. This CDR3 spans 14 amino acids. Sequencing input: NKG2D-high CD8+ T cells sorted from blood. The receptor comes from a human donor with alopecia areata. This sequence joins TRBV6-5 and TRBJ2-3, with a weak D call TRBD1 (5 bases). The CDR3 loop reads CASSPAQWGRGQYF. As DNA, the CDR3 is TGTGCCAGCAGTCCCGCCCAATGGGGAAGGGGGCAGTATTTT.